This T cell receptor (beta chain) was recovered during a study of cytomegalovirus exposure and HLA in healthy donors. Trimming removed 4 bases from V and 0 bases from J, with 11 bases in between. This CDR3 is 16 amino acids long. Germline CDR1 reads SGHDT; CDR2 reads YYEEEE. Both 60 Vbeta primers and 13 Jbeta primers went into the PCR. Generated by immunoSEQ multiplex PCR, the TCRdb table keeps only in-frame clones and is missing some. The table includes around 40,000 clones, about 66% detected once. This TCR was sampled from a middle-aged man in good health and CMV-seropositive. This chain links TRBV5-6 with TRBJ1-6; unclear D gene. Source material: PBMCs. This CDR3 is CASSGERSSYNSPLHF. The CDR3 DNA sequence: TGTGCCAGCAGCGGGGAGCGAAGCTCCTATAATTCACCCCTCCACTTT.